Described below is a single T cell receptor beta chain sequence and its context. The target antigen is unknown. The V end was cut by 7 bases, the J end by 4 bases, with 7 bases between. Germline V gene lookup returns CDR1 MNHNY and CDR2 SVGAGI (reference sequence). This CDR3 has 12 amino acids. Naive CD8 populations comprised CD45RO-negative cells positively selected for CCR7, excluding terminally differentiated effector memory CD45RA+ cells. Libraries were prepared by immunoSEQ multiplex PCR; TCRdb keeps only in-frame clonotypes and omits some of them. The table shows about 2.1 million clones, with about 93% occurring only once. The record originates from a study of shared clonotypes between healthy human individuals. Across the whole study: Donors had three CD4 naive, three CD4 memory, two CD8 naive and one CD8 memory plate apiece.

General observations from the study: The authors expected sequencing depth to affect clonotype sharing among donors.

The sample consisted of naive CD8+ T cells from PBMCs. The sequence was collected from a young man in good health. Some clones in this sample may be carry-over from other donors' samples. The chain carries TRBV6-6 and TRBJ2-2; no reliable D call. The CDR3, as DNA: TGTGCCAGCATGGGGTCCACCGGGGAGCTGTTTTTT. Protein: CASMGSTGELFF.